The 27 T cell receptor beta chains presented below share a single source sample, sequenced in a study of Ad26.COV2.S vaccination and SARS-CoV-2 variants. As for treatment: over 15 received Ad26.COV2.S at low or high dose, single or two shots; about 5 received placebo; per-sample allocation not given. Sample collection was performed on day 63 after the first vaccine or placebo injection. Clones were sequenced by immunoSEQ multiplex PCR, and TCRdb holds only the in-frame ones, with some missing. This table has 300,000 to 450,000 clones, around 84% appearing once. The sample consisted of peripheral blood, taken in a trial of Ad26.COV2.S vaccine versus placebo. The receptors shown here come from a person between 18 and 65 years old who received the Ad26.COV2.S COVID-19 vaccine or a placebo.

This chain joins TRBV30 and TRBJ2-5; the D is unclear. Germline-derived CDR1 and CDR2 are GTSNPN and SVGIG (reference sequence). Trimming took 5 bases from V and 5 from J, leaving 9 bases between them. The CDR3 extends over 11 amino acids. The CDR3 sequence is CAWGYLETQYF. The CDR3 DNA reads TGTGCCTGGGGCTATTTGGAGACCCAGTACTTC.

V gene TRBV5-1 combines with J gene TRBJ2-3; D unresolved. There are 14 residues in the CDR3. The V end lost 5 bases, the J end lost 6 bases, and 16 bases lay between the germline ends. Germline CDR1 SGHRS, CDR2 YFSETQ. The CDR3 here is CASSPLSGRDTQYF. The DNA for the CDR3 is TGCGCCAGCAGTCCCCTGTCTGGTAGGGATACGCAGTATTTT.

The sample holds one count of this clone. The chain employs TRBV6-6 and TRBJ2-4, with 7 nucleotides matching TRBD2. Trimming at V came to 2 bases and at J to 7 bases, leaving 11 bases not matched to a gene. Germline loops: CDR1 MNHNY, CDR2 SVGAGI (reference sequence). The CDR3 covers 16 residues. The CDR3 reads CASSYPLGGGRNIQYF. The CDR3, as DNA: TGTGCCAGCAGTTACCCGCTGGGGGGGGGTCGGAACATTCAGTACTTC.

V usage is TRBV19 and J usage is TRBJ1-3, with D hard to call. Deletions cut 6 bases from V and 0 bases from J, with 12 bases between. The length of the CDR3 is 15 residues. Germline CDR1 and CDR2: LNHDA and SQIVND (reference sequence). CDR3 sequence reads: CASSPQADSGNTIYF. The CDR3 nucleotides read TGTGCCAGTAGCCCTCAGGCGGACTCTGGAAACACCATATATTTT.

CDR3 in DNA: TGTGCCAGCAGTAGAGGGGTCTATGGCTACACCTTC. It is translated as CASSRGVYGYTF. The rearrangement uses TRBV12-3 or TRBV12-4 and TRBJ1-2; D is possibly TRBD1 (5 bases). V lost 5 bases and J lost 4, with 8 bases in between. CDR3 length equals 12 residues.

The V call is TRBV5-4, the J call TRBJ2-1; no definite D call. Per the germline V gene, CDR1 is SGHNT and CDR2 is YYREEE (reference sequence). Between the trimmed V and J ends, which lost 1 base and 0 bases, there was a span of 8 bases. The CDR3 covers 15 residues. CDR3 residues: CASSLRVSSYNEQFF. DNA for the CDR3: TGTGCCAGCAGCTTGCGAGTGAGCTCCTACAATGAGCAGTTCTTC.

The rearrangement joins TRBV2 to TRBJ2-7; 10 bases align to TRBD2. This CDR3 spans 16 amino acids. The junction had 13 bases not matched to a gene; V was cut back by 6 bases and J by 5 bases. The germline V gene encodes CDR1 SNHLY and CDR2 FYNNEI. CDR3 in amino acids: CASSGLAVDANHEQYF. The CDR3 region has the DNA TGTGCCAGCAGCGGACTAGCGGTAGATGCGAACCACGAGCAGTACTTC.

The chain recombines TRBV12-2 with TRBJ1-1; the D segment call TRBD1 is taken from the table without a DNA check. TRBV12-2 is shown as a pseudogene. The CDR3 runs 17 residues. CDR3 loop: CASRLSCRHSLYTEAFF. The CDR3 DNA is TGTGCAAGTCGCTTAAGTTGCAGGCACTCTCTTTACACTGAAGCTTTCTTT.

This chain connects TRBV5-1 to TRBJ2-5, with D possibly being TRBD1 or TRBD2 (5 bases each). V lost 4 bases to trimming and J lost 5 bases, with 18 bases between them. CDR1 and CDR2 (germline): SGHRS, YFSETQ. The CDR3 covers 15 residues. The CDR3 DNA sequence: TGCGCCAGCAGCACTCAAATTGGGGGTGGGGAGACCCAGTACTTC. As protein: CASSTQIGGGETQYF.

This chain uses TRBV11-2 with TRBJ2-7, with D possibly being TRBD2 (6 bases). This CDR3 is built from 11 residues. Trimming removed 2 bases at V and 11 bases at J, with 10 bases between. Germline CDR1 reads SGHAT; CDR2 reads FQNNGV. CDR3 loop: CASSLNSGEYF. The CDR3 DNA is TGTGCCAGCAGCTTAAACTCGGGGGAGTACTTC.

V usage is TRBV11-2 and J usage is TRBJ1-6, with unresolved D. V gave up 4 bases and J gave up 7 bases, with 14 bases separating them. This CDR3 has 15 amino acids. CDR1 is SGHAT and CDR2 is FQNNGV in the germline V gene. CDR3 nucleotide sequence: TGTGCCAGCAGCTCGCCAGAGCGGAAGAATTCACCCCTCCACTTT. Translation: CASSSPERKNSPLHF.

The chain links TRBV25-1 to TRBJ2-7; D is uncertain. Germline CDR1 and CDR2: MGHDK and SYGVNS. V was trimmed by 6 bases and J by 2 bases, leaving 11 bases between them. The CDR3 loop spans 13 amino acids. The CDR3 DNA reads as TGTGCCAGCAGCGGGCGGAACACCTACGAGCAGTACTTC. This encodes CASSGRNTYEQYF.

The chain carries TRBV7-9 and TRBJ2-3; D not certain. The CDR3 consists of 14 residues. Trimming took off 5 bases at V and 1 base at J, with 10 bases between the two ends. Germline values: CDR1 SEHNR, CDR2 FQNEAQ (reference sequence). CDR3 DNA: TGTGCCAGCAGCGAGAAAGTGGGCACAGATACGCAGTATTTT. Translation: CASSEKVGTDTQYF.

The rearrangement uses TRBV23-1 and TRBJ2-7; the match to TRBD1 covers 7 bases. TRBV23-1 is an ORF, and what it does is uncertain. The V segment lost 2 bases and the J segment 5 bases; nucleotides outside the gene matches: 9. The CDR3 consists of 15 residues. Written as DNA, the CDR3 is TGCGCCAGCAGTCAAGAGAACAGGGGCAGCCACGAGCAGTACTTC. Translating it yields CASSQENRGSHEQYF.

V gene TRBV7-6 combines with J gene TRBJ2-7, with D possibly matching TRBD2 (5 bases). The germline V gene encodes CDR1 SGHVS and CDR2 FNYEAQ. Trimming cost V 4 bases and J 4 bases, with 14 bases left between them. CDR3 size: 14 residues. The CDR3 sequence is CASSWRPFHYEQYF. CDR3 nucleotides: TGTGCCAGCAGCTGGAGGCCTTTTCATTACGAGCAGTACTTC.

This chain uses TRBV5-1 with TRBJ2-7, with D perhaps matching TRBD1 (6 bases). V dropped 4 bases and J dropped 7 bases, with 21 bases sitting between them. Germline CDR1 SGHRS, CDR2 YFSETQ. The CDR3 totals 15 residues. The DNA of the CDR3 is TGCGCCAGCAGCCAAACGACAGGACCCTCGCGGGAGCAGTACTTC. This gives the protein CASSQTTGPSREQYF.

This clone appeared a few times. The rearrangement links TRBV9 to TRBJ1-1; D is possibly TRBD1 (6 bases). CDR3 length: 14 residues. Germline V gives CDR1 SGDLS, CDR2 YYNGEE. The V end lost 3 bases, the J end lost 2 bases, and 11 bases lay between the germline ends. The CDR3 region is CASSARGGNTEAFF. In DNA, the CDR3 is TGTGCCAGCAGCGCCCGAGGGGGAAACACTGAAGCTTTCTTT.

In this sample, this clone turned up a few times. This chain links TRBV6-5 with TRBJ1-1; TRBD1 matches 9 bases. The germline V gene encodes CDR1 MNHEY and CDR2 SVGAGI. Trimming took 7 bases from V and 5 from J; bases not matched to a gene: 8. CDR3 length: 14 amino acids. The CDR3 nucleotides read TGTGCCAGCACCCCACAGGGGGCTCTGACTGAAGCTTTCTTT. Translating gives CASTPQGALTEAFF.

V gene TRBV5-4 combines with J gene TRBJ1-2; D might be TRBD1 (5 bases). The CDR3 is 13 amino acids. Germline V gene data show CDR1 as SGHNT and CDR2 as YYREEE (reference sequence). With 3 bases removed from V and 8 bases from J, the gap between germline ends came to 14 bases. CDR3 loop: CASSSGTAWGYTF. CDR3 sequence (DNA): TGTGCCAGCAGCTCGGGGACTGCTTGGGGCTACACCTTC.

The table lists this clone with a few counts. The gene calls are TRBV3-1 (or the pseudogene TRBV3-2) and TRBJ2-5; D is possibly TRBD2 (5 bases). This CDR3 has 14 amino acids. Deletions cut 1 base from V and 2 bases from J, with 8 bases between. Germline V CDR1 and CDR2: LGHDT, YNNKEL (reference sequence). This chain's CDR3 is CASSQGTFQETQYF. DNA for the CDR3: TGTGCCAGCAGCCAAGGGACTTTTCAAGAGACCCAGTACTTC.

The chain has TRBV27 and TRBJ2-3, with a weak D call TRBD1 (6 bases). Trimming took off 6 bases at V and 4 bases at J, with 14 bases between the two ends. The germline gives CDR1 MNHEY, CDR2 SMNVEV (reference sequence). The CDR3 has 14 amino acids. DNA of the CDR3: TGTGCCAGCAGGCAGGGGAGAGTGGCAGATACGCAGTATTTT. Protein product: CASRQGRVADTQYF.

This clone was detected only once. The V gene is TRBV5-6, the J gene TRBJ1-4; 8 positions agree with TRBD1. With 4 bases clipped from V and 7 bases from J, the junction kept 12 bases outside the gene matches. The CDR3 loop spans 16 amino acids. Germline V gives CDR1 SGHDT, CDR2 YYEEEE. The CDR3 nucleotides are TGTGCCAGCAGCCTACACCCGGGACAGGCTCGTGAAAAACTGTTTTTT. It yields the protein CASSLHPGQAREKLFF. The entire variable domain, with the rest obtained from reference TRBV5-6 and TRBJ1-4, is as follows: DAGVTQSPTHLIKTRGQQVTLRCSPKSGHDTVSWYQQALGQGPQFIFQYYEEEERQRGNFPDRFSGHQFPNYSSELNVNALLLGDSALYLCASSLHPGQAREKLFFGSGTQLSVL.

This clone has a count of ten or more. The chain couples TRBV7-8 to TRBJ2-7, with D hard to call. Germline CDR1 and CDR2: SGHVS and FQNEAQ. Trimming cost V 1 base and J 6 bases, with 4 bases left between them. CDR3 length equals 11 residues. The chain's CDR3 is CASSLGPEQYF. In DNA, the CDR3 is TGTGCCAGCAGCTTAGGGCCCGAGCAGTACTTC.

The chain combines TRBV19 with TRBJ2-7; 8 positions agree with TRBD1. Germline values: CDR1 LNHDA, CDR2 SQIVND (reference sequence). This CDR3 comprises 16 residues. Trimming removed 4 bases from V and 3 bases from J; junction bases left unmatched: 11. The CDR3 sequence is CASSTRTGGPIYEQYF. As DNA, the CDR3 is TGTGCCAGTAGTACGCGAACAGGGGGACCAATCTACGAGCAGTACTTC.

The chain combines TRBV7-2 with TRBJ2-7; D gene uncertain. Germline V lookup: CDR1 SGHTA, CDR2 FQGNSA. V was cut by 5 bases and J by 2 bases, with 19 bases left in between. This CDR3 has 16 residues. The CDR3 loop reads CASSLVSGSSTYEQYF. The CDR3 region has the DNA TGTGCCAGCAGCCTCGTCTCGGGCAGCTCGACCTACGAGCAGTACTTC. Variable domain in full (rest from reference TRBV7-2 and TRBJ2-7): GAGVSQSPSNKVTEKGKDVELRCDPISGHTALYWYRQSLGQGLEFLIYFQGNSAPDKSGLPSDRFSAERTGGSVSTLTIQRTQQEDSAVYLCASSLVSGSSTYEQYFGPGTRLTVT.

The V gene is TRBV11-2, the J gene TRBJ1-6; 8 bases fit TRBD1. V shed 6 bases and J 5 bases; nucleotides not matched to a gene: 15. The CDR3 runs to 18 residues. Germline V gene sequence: CDR1 SGHAT, CDR2 FQNNGV. The CDR3 coding sequence is TGTGCCAGCAGATCCCTTCGGTCCGGGACAGGAGATAATTCACCCCTCCACTTT. This codes for CASRSLRSGTGDNSPLHF.

This rearrangement joins TRBV9 to TRBJ1-6, with D perhaps matching TRBD1 (5 bases). This CDR3 has 14 amino acids. Looked up from germline, CDR1 is SGDLS and CDR2 is YYNGEE. V was cut by 5 bases and J by 8 bases, with 14 bases left in between. The CDR3 region is CASSAGNGDSPLHF. Written as DNA, the CDR3 is TGTGCCAGCAGTGCAGGGAATGGTGATTCACCCCTCCACTTT.